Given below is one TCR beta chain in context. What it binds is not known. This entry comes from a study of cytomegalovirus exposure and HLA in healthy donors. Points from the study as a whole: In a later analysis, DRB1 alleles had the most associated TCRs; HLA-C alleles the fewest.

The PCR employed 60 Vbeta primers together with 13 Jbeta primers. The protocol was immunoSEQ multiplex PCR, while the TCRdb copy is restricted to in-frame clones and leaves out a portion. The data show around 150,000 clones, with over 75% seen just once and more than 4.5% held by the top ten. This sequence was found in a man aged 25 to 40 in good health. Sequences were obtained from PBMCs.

Written as DNA, the CDR3 is TGTGCCAGCAGTTACTCACGGGAACCCCTGACCGGCTACACCTTC. This sequence encodes CASSYSREPLTGYTF. V and J are TRBV6-6 and TRBJ1-2; no firm D call. Germline CDR1 is MNHNY and CDR2 is SVGAGI (reference sequence). CDR3 length: 15 residues. The V and J ends lost 0 bases and 8 bases respectively, with 16 bases between them.